This passage covers 17 T cell receptor beta chains from one sample sequenced in a study of CD8+ T cells in alopecia areata. Once RNA had been extracted, it was reverse transcribed into cDNA to act as the sequencing template. Data came from immunoSEQ multiplex PCR; TCRdb stores just in-frame clones and leaves some out. Among about 280,000 clones, 55% to 75% were seen once, and the ten largest hold under 2%. Specified treatment: oral pan-JAK inhibitor, 5-10 mg twice daily. Sequenced here: CD4+ T cells sorted from blood, sampled at week 24, from a patient treated with tofacitinib. These receptors were obtained from a human donor with alopecia areata.

This chain joins TRBV27 and TRBJ2-5; D might be TRBD1 (6 bases). TRBJ2-7 matches the DNA end more closely, so the J call is doubtful. Germline V lookup: CDR1 MNHEY, CDR2 SMNVEV (reference sequence). The CDR3 spans 14 residues. The CDR3, as DNA: TGTGCCAGCAGTCGTACAGGGAGCTCCTACGAGCAGTACTTC. Protein: CASSRTGSSYEQYF.

This rearrangement joins TRBV13 to TRBJ2-4, with D possibly matching TRBD1 (6 bases). V lost 0 bases to trimming and J lost 8 bases, with 20 bases between them. CDR3 length: 17 residues. Per germline, CDR1 PRHDT and CDR2 FYEKMQ (reference sequence). CDR3 sequence: CASSLGSRAGERYIQYF. The CDR3 bases are TGTGCCAGCAGCTTAGGGTCCCGTGCAGGGGAGAGATACATTCAGTACTTC.

A few counts support this clone. This sequence joins TRBV29-1 and TRBJ1-1; the D gene is possibly TRBD1 (5 bases). Germline V lookup: CDR1 SQVTM, CDR2 ANQGSEA. The CDR3 consists of 13 residues. V dropped 5 bases and J dropped 0 bases, with 10 bases sitting between them. CDR3 in DNA: TGCAGCGTTCGGGGCGTCATGAACACTGAAGCTTTCTTT. This translates into CSVRGVMNTEAFF. The variable domain in full, with the rest retrieved from reference TRBV29-1 and TRBJ1-1, is SAVISQKPSRDICQRGTSLTIQCQVDSQVTMMFWYRQQPGQSLTLIATANQGSEATYESGFVIDKFPISRPNLTFSTLTVSNMSPEDSSIYLCSVRGVMNTEAFFGQGTRLTVV.

The chain has TRBV4-3 and TRBJ1-3, with D perhaps TRBD1 (5 bases). The germline V gene has CDR1 LGHNA and CDR2 YSLEER. The CDR3 runs 14 residues. The V gene lost 3 bases and the J gene lost 3 bases, with 9 bases spanning the gap. The CDR3 bases are TGCGCCAGCAGCCACGAGGGGATTGGAAACACCATATATTTT. This sequence encodes CASSHEGIGNTIYF.

This clone came up a few times. V and J are TRBV25-1 and TRBJ2-1, with unresolved D. Trimming took 5 bases from V and 4 from J, leaving 3 bases between them. The V gene's germline CDR1 is MGHDK and CDR2 SYGVNS. This CDR3 is built from 11 residues. CDR3 protein: CASSRYNEQFF. CDR3 nucleotide sequence: TGTGCCAGCAGTCGATACAATGAGCAGTTCTTC. Full variable domain (remainder filled in from reference TRBV25-1 and TRBJ2-1): EADIYQTPRYLVIGTGKKITLECSQTMGHDKMYWYQQDPGMELHLIHYSYGVNSTEKGDLSSESTVSRIRTEHFPLTLESARPSHTSQYLCASSRYNEQFFGPGTRLTVL.

This clone was seen only once. The chain couples TRBV6-5 to TRBJ1-1, with D possibly matching TRBD1 (5 bases). The CDR3 contains 13 residues. V was cut by 10 bases and J by 1 base, with 13 bases left in between. Germline-derived CDR1 and CDR2 are MNHEY and SVGAGI. CDR3 sequence reads: CATLRGGNTEAFF. Here the CDR3 DNA reads TGTGCCACCCTCCGGGGGGGGAACACTGAAGCTTTCTTT.

V gene TRBV25-1 combines with J gene TRBJ2-3, with a weak D call TRBD1 (6 bases). The CDR3 sequence is 15 residues long. The V gene lost 8 bases and the J gene lost 7 bases, with 22 bases spanning the gap. Germline V gives CDR1 MGHDK, CDR2 SYGVNS. The CDR3 DNA sequence: TGTGCCAGCTCCCCACAACTCCAGGGGACGTATACGCAGTATTTT. Residues: CASSPQLQGTYTQYF.

This clone turned up a few times. V gene TRBV25-1 combines with J gene TRBJ2-2; no clear D. Trimming pared 4 bases from V and 5 bases from J, leaving 5 bases between. The CDR3 totals 12 residues. Germline V gene lookup returns CDR1 MGHDK and CDR2 SYGVNS. CDR3 in amino acids: CASSGSTGELFF. CDR3 bases: TGTGCCAGCAGTGGCTCAACCGGGGAGCTGTTTTTT.

CDR3 DNA: TGTGCCAGCAGCGAACAGGGGTCGGCGGGTAATTCACCCCTCCACTTT. It encodes CASSEQGSAGNSPLHF. The chain combines TRBV25-1 with TRBJ1-6; 7 bases line up with TRBD1. CDR1 and CDR2 (germline): MGHDK, SYGVNS. V shed 6 bases, J shed 6 bases, and the junction held 11 bases outside the gene matches. The length of the CDR3 is 16 residues.

The chain recombines TRBV30 with TRBJ2-7; possibly TRBD1 for D (7 bases). The CDR3 sequence is 15 residues long. Trimming shortened V by 1 base and J by 5 bases, and 18 bases separated the two germline ends. Germline V gene data show CDR1 as GTSNPN and CDR2 as SVGIG (reference sequence). Written as DNA, the CDR3 is TGTGCCTGGAGTGCAGAATACAGGGGAGGCGACGAGCAGTACTTC. It translates to CAWSAEYRGGDEQYF.

This clone was detected a few times. The chain joins TRBV5-6 to TRBJ2-1, with D possibly TRBD2 on 5 matching bases. Germline CDR1 and CDR2: SGHDT and YYEEEE. This CDR3 contains 17 residues. V gave up 0 bases and J gave up 7 bases, with 20 bases separating them. The CDR3 is CASSLAVGPRRLNEQFF. The CDR3 region has the DNA TGTGCCAGCAGCTTGGCCGTTGGCCCAAGGAGGCTGAATGAGCAGTTCTTC.

Notes on this clone: The same CDR3 can be traced to other DNA sequences in this sample. The chain uses TRBV7-2 and TRBJ2-3; a possible D gene is TRBD1 (5 bases). Germline V gene lookup returns CDR1 SGHTA and CDR2 FQGNSA. The CDR3 totals 13 residues. Trimming shortened V by 5 bases and J by 3 bases, and 9 bases separated the two germline ends. The CDR3 DNA reads as TGTGCCAGCAGCCCCGACAGAACAGATACGCAGTATTTT. Encoded protein: CASSPDRTDTQYF.

J is TRBJ2-7 and V is TRBV15; D is perhaps TRBD1 (6 bases). The CDR3 is 14 residues long. V was trimmed by 0 bases and J by 5 bases, leaving 11 bases between them. CDR1 LNHNV and CDR2 YYDKDF come from the germline V gene (reference sequence). This CDR3 reads CATSRDFAGDEQYF. The DNA for the CDR3 is TGTGCCACCAGCAGAGATTTTGCAGGGGACGAGCAGTACTTC.

This clone was found a few times. The genes are TRBV23-1 and TRBJ2-7; 9 positions match TRBD1. TRBV23-1 belongs to the ORF category, with a function that is uncertain. The ends lost 0 bases at V and 5 bases at J; junction bases unmatched: 2. This CDR3 is 14 amino acids long. The CDR3 is CASSQSDRGNEQYF. For the CDR3, the DNA is TGCGCCAGCAGTCAATCGGACAGGGGAAACGAGCAGTACTTC.

The chain is built from TRBV5-1 and TRBJ2-2; no clear D gene. Germline V gene data show CDR1 as SGHRS and CDR2 as YFSETQ. The V gene lost 5 bases and the J gene lost 0 bases, with 8 bases spanning the gap. The CDR3 runs to 14 residues. The CDR3 nucleotides are TGCGCCAGCAGTTTAAACACGAACACCGGGGAGCTGTTTTTT. This sequence encodes CASSLNTNTGELFF.

The V gene is TRBV5-8, the J gene TRBJ2-5, with TRBD2 matching over 7 bases. The CDR3 totals 14 residues. Germline CDR1 reads SGHTS; CDR2 reads YDEGEE. Trimming took 1 base from V and 7 from J; bases not matched to a gene: 7. CDR3 coding DNA: TGTGCCAGCAGCTTGCGGACTAGTGTAGCGACCCAGTACTTC. Translating gives CASSLRTSVATQYF.

This rearrangement joins TRBV11-3 to TRBJ2-5, with D hard to call. Trimming removed 1 base at V and 1 base at J, with 10 bases between. Germline loops: CDR1 SGHNT, CDR2 YENEEA. This CDR3 has 15 residues. As DNA, the CDR3 is TGTGCCAGCAGCTTAGGGTTGGGCTCCCAAGAGACCCAGTACTTC. Amino acids: CASSLGLGSQETQYF.